This TCR beta chain was recovered during a study of T cell changes during pregnancy in multiple sclerosis. The CDR3 length is 16 residues. Trimming pared 5 bases from V and 3 bases from J, leaving 17 bases between. Germline CDR1 MDHEN, CDR2 SYDVKM. Sequenced by immunoSEQ multiplex PCR; TCRdb stores in-frame clones only, minus some. Among about 100,000 clones listed, approximately 93% were seen once. The receptor's source is a female donor with multiple sclerosis, enrolled in a pregnancy study. This material consisted of peripheral blood, taken after pregnancy. The chain is built from TRBV28 and TRBJ1-5; TRBD1 is a possible D gene (5 bases). CDR3 loop: CASSQSREVANQPQHF. CDR3 nucleotides: TGTGCCAGCAGTCAAAGCAGGGAGGTCGCCAATCAGCCCCAGCATTTT.